The 21 T cell receptor beta chains presented below share a single source sample, sequenced in a study of CD8+CD57+ T cells in acquired aplastic anemia. All patients picked for sequencing had shown, by flow cytometry, an expansion of CD8+CD57+ cells. Investigators profiled TCR beta VDJ and CDR3 from genomic DNA template. TCRdb itself ran the reads through MiXCR, one entry per CDR3 protein. Of a few hundred thousand distinct CDR3 sequences listed, 45% to 65% are singletons. Sequencing was done on a sample of sorted CD4+, CD8+, or CD8+CD57+ T cells (not recorded which) from PBMCs. The receptors shown here come from a human donor with aplastic anemia.

V is TRBV7-9 and J is TRBJ2-7; D unresolved. The V and J ends lost 8 bases and 2 bases respectively, with 19 bases between them. This CDR3 region has 15 residues. Germline V lookup: CDR1 SEHNR, CDR2 FQNEAQ (reference sequence). The CDR3 loop reads CASGLGGPTTYEQYF. The CDR3 coding sequence is TGTGCCAGCGGCCTTGGCGGACCCACTACCTACGAGCAGTACTTC. Complete variable domain (other parts from reference TRBV7-9 and TRBJ2-7): DTGVSQNPRHKITKRGQNVTFRCDPISEHNRLYWYRQTLGQGPEFLTYFQNEAQLEKSRLLSDRFSAERPKGSFSTLEIQRTEQGDSAMYLCASGLGGPTTYEQYFGPGTRLTVT.

This clonotype has a count of ten or more. The CDR3 region has the DNA TGCAGTGCTCCCGGCAGGGGCCTCTACAATGAGCAGTTCTTC. Encoded protein: CSAPGRGLYNEQFF. The chain recombines TRBV20-1 with TRBJ2-1; possibly TRBD1 for D (6 bases). The CDR3 contains 14 residues. Trimming removed 5 bases at V and 3 bases at J, with 14 bases between. From germline, CDR1 is DFQATT and CDR2 SNEGSKA (reference sequence).

The DNA of the CDR3 is TGTGCCAGTAGCCGGGGGGGGCCAGATACGCAGTATTTT. Translating it yields CASSRGGPDTQYF. The chain uses TRBV19 and TRBJ2-3; 8 bases agree with TRBD2. Germline loops: CDR1 LNHDA, CDR2 SQIVND (reference sequence). There are 13 residues in the CDR3. V lost 6 bases and J lost 4; bases outside the gene matches: 3.

This clonotype was counted many times. This chain connects TRBV3-1 to TRBJ1-3; D is undetermined. The ends were cut back, 4 bases at V and 0 bases at J, with 13 bases in the middle. From germline, CDR1 is LGHDT and CDR2 YNNKEL (reference sequence). The CDR3 runs to 16 residues. CDR3 protein: CASSPYYASSGNTIYF. Here the CDR3 DNA reads TGTGCCAGCAGCCCATACTATGCCTCCTCTGGAAACACCATATATTTT.

This clonotype was recorded many times. This chain joins TRBV15 and TRBJ2-3; D call uncertain. Germline lookup yields CDR1 LNHNV and CDR2 YYDKDF (reference sequence). This CDR3 is 14 amino acids long. The germline V and J ends were trimmed by 1 base and 2 bases, with 7 bases remaining between them. CDR3 amino acids: CATSRVVNTDTQYF. The CDR3 region has the DNA TGTGCCACCAGCAGAGTGGTTAACACAGATACGCAGTATTTT. Drawing the rest from reference TRBV15 and TRBJ2-3, the complete variable domain is DAMVIQNPRYQVTQFGKPVTLSCSQTLNHNVMYWYQQKSSQAPKLLFHYYDKDFNNEADTPDNFQSRRPNTSFCFLDIRSPGLGDTAMYLCATSRVVNTDTQYFGPGTRLTVL.

The V call is TRBV7-9, the J call TRBJ1-4; no clear D. The CDR3 totals 16 residues. V lost 4 bases to trimming and J lost 1 base, with 13 bases between them. The V gene's germline CDR1 is SEHNR and CDR2 FQNEAQ (reference sequence). In DNA form, the CDR3 reads TGTGCCAGCAGCTCGAATAACAGAATAACTAATGAAAAACTGTTTTTT. As protein: CASSSNNRITNEKLFF. The variable domain in full, completed from reference TRBV7-9 and TRBJ1-4, reads DTGVSQNPRHKITKRGQNVTFRCDPISEHNRLYWYRQTLGQGPEFLTYFQNEAQLEKSRLLSDRFSAERPKGSFSTLEIQRTEQGDSAMYLCASSSNNRITNEKLFFGSGTQLSVL.

This clonotype was picked up one time. A read error may produce the germline difference seen at one junction end. The V and J genes are TRBV29-1 and TRBJ2-7, with 8 positions matching TRBD2. The CDR3 has 13 amino acids. Germline-derived CDR1 and CDR2 are SQVTM and ANQGSEA. This CDR3 is CSVGGTRAREQCF. DNA for the CDR3: TGCAGCGTTGGAGGGACTAGGGCCCGCGAGCAGTGCTTC.

On this clonotype itself: At one of its ends the junction is not consistent with the germline gene, which may arise from a read error. This chain connects TRBV7-7 to TRBJ2-2; D may be TRBD1 (6 bases). Per germline, CDR1 SSHAT and CDR2 FNYEAQ (reference sequence). CDR3 length: 14 residues. The CDR3 spells CASSQARGTGELFF. CDR3 sequence (DNA): TGTGCTAGCAGCCAAGCCAGGGGCACCGGGGAGCTGTTTTTT.

This clonotype appeared a few times. J is TRBJ2-5 and V is TRBV7-2, with D maybe TRBD1 (5 bases). The CDR3 totals 13 residues. With 3 bases removed from V and 4 bases from J, the gap between germline ends came to 9 bases. From germline, CDR1 is SGHTA and CDR2 FQGNSA. CDR3 protein: CASSLEGAETQYF. Written as DNA, the CDR3 is TGTGCCAGCAGCTTGGAAGGGGCAGAGACCCAGTACTTC.

This clonotype was observed at least ten times. V usage is TRBV9 and J usage is TRBJ2-3; perhaps TRBD2 as D (5 bases). Germline V lookup: CDR1 SGDLS, CDR2 YYNGEE. The CDR3 spans 17 residues. V lost 0 bases and J 0 bases, leaving 14 bases between the germline ends. This CDR3 reads CASSVDGGMPSTDTQYF. CDR3 in DNA: TGTGCCAGCAGCGTAGATGGAGGTATGCCTAGCACAGATACGCAGTATTTT.

This clonotype has just a few counts. The chain joins TRBV2 to TRBJ1-4; D remains ambiguous. In germline, CDR1 is SNHLY, CDR2 FYNNEI. Trimming left V 8 bases short and J 11 bases short, with 12 bases between. The CDR3 extends over 11 amino acids. CDR3 nucleotide sequence: TGTGCCAGCCGTATAGGTGGGAAACTGTTTTTT. This codes for CASRIGGKLFF. The full variable domain, rest sourced from reference TRBV2 and TRBJ1-4, is EPEVTQTPSHQVTQMGQEVILRCVPISNHLYFYWYRQILGQKVEFLVSFYNNEISEKSEIFDDQFSVERPDGSNFTLKIRSTKLEDSAMYFCASRIGGKLFFGSGTQLSVL.

Here the CDR3 reads CASSNGPGEKLFF. CDR3 in DNA: TGTGCCAGTAGTAACGGTCCTGGCGAAAAACTGTTTTTT. V and J are TRBV19 and TRBJ1-4, with D hard to call. V gave up 4 bases and J gave up 8 bases, with 11 bases separating them. The length of the CDR3 is 13 residues. Germline V gene sequence: CDR1 LNHDA, CDR2 SQIVND (reference sequence).

Points on this clonotype: This may arise from a read error, as a much more abundant clone is one base away. The chain joins TRBV7-9 to TRBJ1-3, with D maybe TRBD1 (5 bases). Germline lookup yields CDR1 SEHNR and CDR2 FQNEAQ (reference sequence). The CDR3 covers 16 residues. CDR3 loop: CASSRAGGKSGDTIYF. The CDR3 DNA follows: TGTGCCAGCAGTAGGGCGGGGGGGAAGTCTGGAGACACCATATATTTT.

This clonotype was found many times. The chain is built from TRBV4-1 and TRBJ2-6; unclear D gene. The CDR3 runs to 17 residues. Looked up from germline, CDR1 is MGHRA and CDR2 is YSYEKL. With 0 bases removed from V and 0 bases from J, the gap between germline ends came to 9 bases. The CDR3 sequence is CASSQDIRLSGANVLTF. The DNA of the CDR3 is TGCGCCAGCAGCCAAGATATTAGACTCTCTGGGGCCAACGTCCTGACTTTC.

This clonotype was observed at least ten times. The chain carries TRBV4-1 and TRBJ2-3; 7 nucleotides line up with TRBD1. V lost 0 bases to trimming and J lost 9 bases; unmatched junction nucleotides: 3. The CDR3 covers 13 residues. Germline loops: CDR1 MGHRA, CDR2 YSYEKL. The CDR3 sequence: CASSQDWTGTQYF. The CDR3 coding sequence is TGCGCCAGCAGCCAAGATTGGACAGGCACGCAGTATTTT.

This chain joins TRBV6-6 and TRBJ2-7, with a weak D call TRBD1 (5 bases). The ends were cut back, 2 bases at V and 6 bases at J, with 14 bases in the middle. The CDR3 covers 14 residues. Germline CDR1 and CDR2: MNHNY and SVGAGI (reference sequence). The CDR3 DNA is TGTGCCAGCAGTTACGGCGACAGTAAAGGCGAGCAGTACTTC. It yields the protein CASSYGDSKGEQYF.

The J gene is TRBJ2-3, the V gene TRBV7-9, with a possible D match to TRBD2 (5 bases). Germline assignment: CDR1 SEHNR and CDR2 FQNEAQ (reference sequence). The V end lost 5 bases, the J end lost 7 bases, and 19 bases lay between the germline ends. The CDR3 contains 15 residues. This CDR3 reads CASSRRRAGPNTQYF. In nucleotides, the CDR3 is TGTGCCAGCAGCCGCCGAAGGGCGGGTCCAAATACGCAGTATTTT.

This clonotype was counted between two and nine times. The chain employs TRBV25-1 and TRBJ1-4; D is uncertain. With 3 bases removed from V and 7 bases from J, the gap between germline ends came to 12 bases. The germline gives CDR1 MGHDK, CDR2 SYGVNS. The CDR3 loop spans 14 amino acids. The CDR3, as DNA: TGTGCCAGCAGTGACGGAAGGGTAGTTGAAAAACTGTTTTTT. Translating gives CASSDGRVVEKLFF.

V usage is TRBV5-1 and J usage is TRBJ2-1, with D perhaps TRBD1 or TRBD2 (5 bases each). The CDR3 contains 16 residues. CDR1 SGHRS and CDR2 YFSETQ come from the germline V gene. The ends were cut back, 5 bases at V and 0 bases at J, with 15 bases in the middle. The CDR3 is CASRPVGASSYNEQFF. As DNA, the CDR3 is TGCGCCAGCAGACCCGTCGGGGCTAGCTCCTACAATGAGCAGTTCTTC.

There are many counts of this clonotype. This chain joins TRBV6-5 and TRBJ2-7; the D gene is possibly TRBD1 (5 bases). This CDR3 region has 14 residues. From germline, CDR1 is MNHEY and CDR2 SVGAGI. The ends were cut back, 5 bases at V and 4 bases at J, with 15 bases in the middle. The CDR3 sequence is CASSRQIKGYEQYF. The CDR3 DNA reads as TGTGCCAGCAGTCGACAGATAAAAGGATACGAGCAGTACTTC.

This clonotype was seen many times. The J gene is TRBJ2-2, the V gene TRBV20-1; 10 bases align to TRBD2. V was pared by 5 bases and J by 1 base, with 13 bases of the junction left unmatched. The CDR3 length is 18 residues. CDR1 is DFQATT and CDR2 is SNEGSKA in the germline V gene (reference sequence). The CDR3 coding sequence is TGCAGTGCTGGTAGAGGTTGGGCTAGCGGGAGGAACACCGGGGAGCTGTTTTTT. Protein: CSAGRGWASGRNTGELFF.